The 30 T cell receptor beta chains given below trace back to one sample, sequenced in a study of T cell repertoires in cytomegalovirus infection (dated by TCRdb to the late 2010s). Sequencing relied on an Illumina HiSeq 1500. TCRdb reprocessed the public reads (quality trimming at Q25 with fastp, clone calling with MiXCR) and kept in-frame beta chains. Every entry covers one CDR3 protein and lists the most common genes and DNA from its rows. Across this sample there are approximately 250,000 distinct CDR3 sequences, with 22% seen only once. Around a sixth of the sample is in the top ten clones. The sample taken for sequencing was CD8+ T cells from PBMCs. These receptors were collected from a human donor in good health (CMV status not recorded). Some clones in this sample may be carry-over from other donors' samples.

V is TRBV27 and J is TRBJ2-5; 11 bases match TRBD1. CDR3 length: 15 residues. The V and J ends lost 3 bases and 5 bases, in that order; junction bases with no gene match: 5. CDR1 and CDR2 from the germline V gene are MNHEY and SMNVEV (reference sequence). The CDR3 coding sequence is TGTGCCAGCAGTTTTACCGGGACAGGGGGTGAGACCCAGTACTTC. Its protein product is CASSFTGTGGETQYF.

The chain combines TRBV12-5 with TRBJ2-7, with D perhaps matching TRBD1 (6 bases). Germline V gene sequence: CDR1 LGHNT, CDR2 FRNRAP. The CDR3 has 15 residues. The V and J ends lost 6 bases and 4 bases respectively, with 19 bases between them. The CDR3 DNA sequence: TGTGCTAGTGGGGTAGCAGGGGTGTTTTATTACGAGCAGTACTTC. Amino acid sequence: CASGVAGVFYYEQYF.

This clonotype occurred a few times. The genes are TRBV4-1 and TRBJ2-1; either TRBD1 or TRBD2 may supply D (5 bases each). CDR1 and CDR2 from the germline V gene are MGHRA and YSYEKL. The CDR3 loop spans 15 amino acids. V was pared by 1 base and J by 12 bases, with 19 bases between. CDR3 residues: CASSQASGPLVMQFF. The DNA for the CDR3 is TGCGCCAGCAGCCAAGCCTCGGGACCGCTGGTTATGCAGTTCTTC.

V usage is TRBV7-9 and J usage is TRBJ1-1; TRBD1 might be the D (5 bases). The CDR3 is 11 residues long. V lost 11 bases, J lost 1 base, and 8 bases lay in between. Per the germline V gene, CDR1 is SEHNR and CDR2 is FQNEAQ (reference sequence). The chain's CDR3 is CAGGENTEAFF. The CDR3 DNA is TGTGCCGGGGGAGAGAACACTGAAGCTTTCTTT.

The chain joins TRBV9 to TRBJ2-6; TRBD2 matches at 7 bases. This CDR3 region has 17 residues. J gave up 0 bases and V 4 bases, and 7 bases lay outside the gene matches. Per germline, CDR1 SGDLS and CDR2 YYNGEE. Here the CDR3 DNA reads TGTGCCAGCAGCCCCACGGGAGGCCGCTCTGGGGCCAACGTCCTGACTTTC. Amino acids: CASSPTGGRSGANVLTF.

The chain carries TRBV15 and TRBJ2-7, with D uncertain. Germline loops: CDR1 LNHNV, CDR2 YYDKDF (reference sequence). This CDR3 has 13 residues. With 0 bases removed from V and 5 bases from J, the gap between germline ends came to 8 bases. CDR3 bases: TGTGCCACCAGCAGAGAATTCGGGCACGAGCAGTACTTC. It yields the protein CATSREFGHEQYF.

The sample holds many counts of this clonotype. J is TRBJ2-7 and V is TRBV7-2; no definite D call. CDR1 and CDR2 (germline): SGHTA, FQGNSA. The CDR3 length is 13 residues. V lost 1 base and J 3 bases, leaving 7 bases between the germline ends. CDR3 nucleotides: TGTGCCAGCAGCTTAGTTCCGGGCTACGAGCAGTACTTC. This codes for CASSLVPGYEQYF.

The gene calls are TRBV12-3 or TRBV12-4 and TRBJ2-1; D perhaps matches TRBD1 (7 bases). V lost 7 bases and J lost 4, with 14 bases in between. This CDR3 has 14 amino acids. In DNA form, the CDR3 reads TGTGCCAGCACCAGGGGGACTTCATACAATGAGCAGTTCTTC. Translation gives CASTRGTSYNEQFF.

This clonotype was counted at least ten times. The chain combines TRBV20-1 with TRBJ2-2; 8 bases map to TRBD1. The V and J ends lost 5 bases and 3 bases, in that order; junction bases with no gene match: 2. Germline CDR1 is DFQATT and CDR2 is SNEGSKA (reference sequence). CDR3 length: 13 residues. CDR3 nucleotide sequence: TGCAGTGCTCGGGACAGGCACACCGGGGAGCTGTTTTTT. Translated, it gives CSARDRHTGELFF.

The sample holds many counts of this clonotype. The gene calls are TRBV5-4 and TRBJ2-1; weak D call: TRBD1 (5 bases). Germline CDR1 SGHNT, CDR2 YYREEE (reference sequence). The CDR3 is made up of 14 amino acids. The V end lost 4 bases, the J end lost 0 bases, and 8 bases lay between the germline ends. The CDR3 bases are TGTGCCAGCAGCCAGGGTAGCTCCTACAATGAGCAGTTCTTC. This codes for CASSQGSSYNEQFF.

At least ten counts were recorded for this clonotype. This chain uses TRBV7-9 with TRBJ2-7; 7 bases map to TRBD2. CDR3 size: 13 residues. The J segment lost 4 bases and the V segment lost 3 bases, leaving 3 bases of the junction unmatched. Germline CDR1 reads SEHNR; CDR2 reads FQNEAQ (reference sequence). The CDR3 region has the DNA TGTGCCAGCAGCTTCGGGGGGATTTACGAGCAGTACTTC. It translates to CASSFGGIYEQYF.

The CDR3 here is CASTPWRAQGEQFF. The DNA of the CDR3 is TGTGCCAGCACTCCTTGGAGGGCCCAGGGGGAGCAGTTCTTC. This chain links TRBV6-2 or TRBV6-3 with TRBJ2-1, with D perhaps TRBD1 or TRBD2 (6 bases each). The germline V and J ends were trimmed by 7 bases and 10 bases, with 20 bases remaining between them. Germline V gene sequence: CDR1 MNHEY, CDR2 SVGEGT. This CDR3 has 14 amino acids.

This clonotype appeared a few times. This rearrangement joins TRBV6-2 or TRBV6-3 to TRBJ1-2, with 8 bases that match TRBD1. V shed 6 bases and J 1 base; nucleotides not matched to a gene: 10. This CDR3 comprises 16 residues. The V gene's germline CDR1 is MNHEY and CDR2 SVGEGT. This CDR3 reads CASRPETGANNYGYTF. CDR3 nucleotide sequence: TGTGCCAGCAGACCAGAGACAGGGGCGAATAACTATGGCTACACCTTC.

The chain combines TRBV20-1 with TRBJ1-1, with 7 positions matching TRBD1. Germline loops: CDR1 DFQATT, CDR2 SNEGSKA (reference sequence). Trimming at V came to 0 bases and at J to 4 bases, leaving 11 bases not matched to a gene. The CDR3 has 16 residues. The CDR3 sequence is CSARDQGETASTEAFF. The DNA for the CDR3 is TGCAGTGCTAGAGATCAGGGGGAGACAGCTAGCACTGAAGCTTTCTTT.

The rearrangement uses TRBV9 and TRBJ2-3; tentative D call: TRBD2 (6 bases). This CDR3 has 16 residues. The germline V gene has CDR1 SGDLS and CDR2 YYNGEE. V gave up 1 base and J gave up 2 bases, with 14 bases separating them. The CDR3 here is CASSVWSGDSTDTQYF. Written as DNA, the CDR3 is TGTGCCAGCAGCGTATGGTCGGGGGATTCCACAGATACGCAGTATTTT.

This clonotype appeared a few times. V is TRBV7-8 and J is TRBJ2-7; TRBD1 matches at 7 bases. V was pared by 1 base and J by 6 bases, with 3 bases of the junction left unmatched. The CDR3 length is 13 residues. CDR1 and CDR2 from the germline V gene are SGHVS and FQNEAQ. CDR3 in DNA: TGTGCCAGCAGCTTAGGGACAGGCATCGAGCAGTACTTC. This translates into CASSLGTGIEQYF. Complete variable domain (other parts from reference TRBV7-8 and TRBJ2-7): GAGVSQSPRYKVAKRGQDVALRCDPISGHVSLFWYQQALGQGPEFLTYFQNEAQLDKSGLPSDRFFAERPEGSVSTLKIQRTQQEDSAVYLCASSLGTGIEQYFGPGTRLTVT.

The sample holds a few counts of this clonotype. The chain employs TRBV10-3 and TRBJ2-7; D is possibly TRBD1 (5 bases). This CDR3 spans 13 amino acids. The V gene lost 3 bases and the J gene lost 2 bases, with 8 bases spanning the gap. Germline V gives CDR1 ENHRY, CDR2 SYGVKD. CDR3: CAISDGRAYEQYF. In nucleotides, the CDR3 is TGTGCCATCAGTGATGGCAGGGCCTACGAGCAGTACTTC.

This chain connects TRBV14 to TRBJ1-2, with 9 bases fitting TRBD1. This CDR3 contains 15 residues. The junction had 4 bases not matched to a gene; V was cut back by 3 bases and J by 2 bases. Germline lookup yields CDR1 SGHDN and CDR2 FVKESK. The DNA for the CDR3 is TGTGCCAGCAGCCAGGTACAGGGGGCCAACTATGGCTACACCTTC. Protein: CASSQVQGANYGYTF.

The chain combines TRBV20-1 with TRBJ2-3, with 10 bases fitting TRBD2. After removal of 0 bases from V and 6 bases from J, the junction contained 3 bases not matched to a gene. Germline-derived CDR1 and CDR2 are DFQATT and SNEGSKA (reference sequence). The CDR3 contains 14 residues. The CDR3 region is CSARDGLAADTQYF. CDR3 DNA: TGCAGTGCTAGAGACGGACTAGCGGCGGATACGCAGTATTTT.

In its sample, this clonotype was seen many times. The chain uses TRBV7-3 and TRBJ1-2, with D maybe TRBD1 (6 bases). The CDR3 length is 13 residues. Germline lookup yields CDR1 SGHTA and CDR2 FQGTGA. V lost 5 bases, J lost 6 bases, and 13 bases lay in between. CDR3 loop: CASSPTGRDGYTF. CDR3 sequence (DNA): TGTGCCAGCAGCCCGACAGGAAGGGATGGCTACACCTTC.

This clonotype was counted only a few times. V and J are TRBV6-6 and TRBJ2-1, with TRBD2 matching over 9 bases. V lost 6 bases, J lost 5 bases, and 11 bases stayed unmatched. The CDR3 contains 16 residues. CDR1 is MNHNY and CDR2 is SVGAGI in the germline V gene (reference sequence). The DNA of the CDR3 is TGTGCCAGCAGCCCAGTAGCGGGGGAGAGGGACAATGAGCAGTTCTTC. This gives the protein CASSPVAGERDNEQFF.

This clonotype was seen only a few times. This chain joins TRBV28 and TRBJ2-1, with 8 bases fitting TRBD1. Germline lookup yields CDR1 MDHEN and CDR2 SYDVKM. V was clipped by 6 bases and J by 6 bases; unmatched bases: 13. The CDR3 loop spans 16 amino acids. DNA for the CDR3: TGTGCCAGCAGAGAACCCGGGACAGGAATGGTCAATGAGCAGTTCTTC. This codes for CASREPGTGMVNEQFF.

The V gene is TRBV6-1, the J gene TRBJ1-1; a possible D gene is TRBD1 (5 bases). V lost 2 bases and J lost 3, with 13 bases in between. The CDR3 totals 15 residues. CDR1 is MNHNS and CDR2 is SASEGT in the germline V gene. The CDR3 region is CASSEMRDLYTEAFF. CDR3 DNA: TGTGCCAGCAGTGAAATGCGGGACTTATACACTGAAGCTTTCTTT.

This clonotype was seen more than once but under ten times. The chain uses TRBV4-1 and TRBJ2-2; 12 nucleotides match TRBD2. After removal of 1 base from V and 5 bases from J, the junction contained 5 bases not matched to a gene. This CDR3 is built from 17 residues. The germline V gene has CDR1 MGHRA and CDR2 YSYEKL. The CDR3 DNA is TGCGCCAGCAGCCAAGGACTAGCGGGGGTAGTAACCGGGGAGCTGTTTTTT. Translation gives CASSQGLAGVVTGELFF.

Many counts were recorded for this clonotype. The chain carries TRBV7-8 and TRBJ1-2; 7 positions match TRBD1. This CDR3 comprises 16 residues. The ends lost 5 bases at V and 4 bases at J; junction bases unmatched: 13. In germline, CDR1 is SGHVS, CDR2 FQNEAQ. CDR3 nucleotide sequence: TGTGCCAGCAGCACCCGGACAGGCGTTCAAGGCTATGGCTACACCTTC. The encoded protein is CASSTRTGVQGYGYTF.

This clonotype showed up many times. The chain combines TRBV20-1 with TRBJ2-1, with TRBD2 matching over 8 bases. CDR1 DFQATT and CDR2 SNEGSKA come from the germline V gene (reference sequence). V lost 1 base to trimming and J lost 0 bases; unmatched junction nucleotides: 11. The CDR3 length is 18 residues. The CDR3 is CSARGLAGITSSYNEQFF. The CDR3 DNA follows: TGCAGTGCTAGAGGGCTAGCGGGTATTACAAGCTCCTACAATGAGCAGTTCTTC.

This clonotype was counted only a few times. The rearrangement joins TRBV28 to TRBJ2-1; no definite D call. The V gene lost 6 bases and the J gene lost 9 bases, with 15 bases spanning the gap. The germline gives CDR1 MDHEN, CDR2 SYDVKM. The length of the CDR3 is 13 residues. This CDR3 is CASSPVRWGEQFF. For the CDR3, the DNA is TGTGCCAGCAGCCCCGTTAGGTGGGGTGAGCAGTTCTTC.

This clonotype was observed once. This chain links TRBV27 with TRBJ2-7; weak D call: TRBD1 (5 bases). V was pared by 1 base and J by 0 bases, with 7 bases between. CDR3 length equals 14 residues. The germline V gene encodes CDR1 MNHEY and CDR2 SMNVEV (reference sequence). The CDR3 DNA reads as TGTGCCAGCAGTTTATACAGGAGCTCCTACGAGCAGTACTTC. Translated, it gives CASSLYRSSYEQYF.

This clonotype showed up many times. The chain is built from TRBV7-8 and TRBJ2-7; D call uncertain. The CDR3 has 12 residues. V lost 8 bases to trimming and J lost 2 bases, with 10 bases between them. The germline V gene has CDR1 SGHVS and CDR2 FQNEAQ. CDR3 residues: CASGPSTYEQYF. The CDR3 DNA is TGTGCCAGCGGGCCTAGTACCTACGAGCAGTACTTC. Looking up the rest from reference TRBV7-8 and TRBJ2-7 gives the full variable domain: GAGVSQSPRYKVAKRGQDVALRCDPISGHVSLFWYQQALGQGPEFLTYFQNEAQLDKSGLPSDRFFAERPEGSVSTLKIQRTQQEDSAVYLCASGPSTYEQYFGPGTRLTVT.

This clonotype was detected only a few times. The CDR3 loop is CASSYRDANTEAFF. CDR3 in DNA: TGTGCCAGCAGTTACCGGGACGCGAACACTGAAGCTTTCTTT. This chain links TRBV6-6 with TRBJ1-1; D might be TRBD1 (5 bases). The CDR3 has 14 amino acids. The V gene lost 2 bases and the J gene lost 1 base, with 8 bases spanning the gap. Germline V CDR1 and CDR2: MNHNY, SVGAGI (reference sequence).